The rows below give T cell receptor beta chains drawn from one sample of a study of CD8+ T cells in alopecia areata. The data were produced by immunoSEQ multiplex PCR, yet TCRdb's version contains in-frame clones alone and is incomplete. The sample includes approximately 280,000 clones, roughly 60% of them seen just once. The starting material was CD4+ T cells sorted from blood, obtained at week 24, from a patient treated with tofacitinib. Receptor source: a human donor with alopecia areata. Each CDR3 is given with its conserved first and last residue. The D gene is left open where the match is weak. Clone size appears in some rows only: once, few, many, or a class for an expanded clone.

v_call: TRBV7-2
d_call: TRBD1
j_call: TRBJ2-7
clone_size: once
cdr3_nt: TGTGCCAGCAGCTCTCGACAGGGGCCTTGGGAGCAGTACTTC
cdr3_aa: CASSSRQGPWEQYF

v_call: TRBV30
d_call: NA
j_call: TRBJ1-5
clone_size: NA
cdr3_nt: TGTGCCTGGAGTGCACGACCGATCAATCAGCCCCAGCATTTT
cdr3_aa: CAWSARPINQPQHF

v_call: TRBV5-6
d_call: NA
j_call: TRBJ2-1
clone_size: NA
cdr3_nt: TGTGCCAGCACCACTACGTCCGGGCCCGACAATGAGCAGTTCTTC
cdr3_aa: CASTTTSGPDNEQFF

v_call: TRBV9
d_call: NA
j_call: TRBJ2-3
clone_size: NA
cdr3_nt: TGTGCCAGCAGCGTGGGGGGAATAGATACGCAGTATTTT
cdr3_aa: CASSVGGIDTQYF

v_call: TRBV5-1
d_call: NA
j_call: TRBJ2-5
clone_size: NA
cdr3_nt: TGCGCCAGCAGCTCCCGCGGGCAAGAGACCCAGTACTTC
cdr3_aa: CASSSRGQETQYF

v_call: TRBV4-1
d_call: NA
j_call: TRBJ1-1
clone_size: NA
cdr3_nt: TGCGCCAGCAGCCAACCGGGACAGAACACTGAAGCTTTCTTT
cdr3_aa: CASSQPGQNTEAFF

v_call: TRBV7-9
d_call: NA
j_call: TRBJ2-5
clone_size: NA
cdr3_nt: TGTGCCAGCAGCCTAAGAGTGCAAGAGACCCAGTACTTC
cdr3_aa: CASSLRVQETQYF

v_call: TRBV4-1
d_call: NA
j_call: TRBJ2-1
clone_size: NA
cdr3_nt: TGCGCCAGCAGCCAAGGACAGGATAGCTCCTACAATGAGCAGTTCTTC
cdr3_aa: CASSQGQDSSYNEQFF

v_call: TRBV4-3
d_call: NA
j_call: TRBJ2-7
clone_size: NA
cdr3_nt: TGCGCCAGCAGCCAAGATCAGGGAGACGAGCAGTACTTC
cdr3_aa: CASSQDQGDEQYF

v_call: TRBV30
d_call: NA
j_call: TRBJ1-5
clone_size: NA
cdr3_nt: TGTGCCTGGAGAGGCCCAGGGGGCAATCAGCCCCAGCATTTT
cdr3_aa: CAWRGPGGNQPQHF

v_call: TRBV25-1
d_call: NA
j_call: TRBJ1-2
clone_size: NA
cdr3_nt: TGTGCCAGCACTGGTGGGCCCAGCTATGGCTACACCTTC
cdr3_aa: CASTGGPSYGYTF

v_call: TRBV5-1
d_call: TRBD1
j_call: TRBJ2-7
clone_size: NA
cdr3_nt: TGCGCCAGCAGCTCCGCCGGGACAGAAGCCTACGAGCAGTACTTC
cdr3_aa: CASSSAGTEAYEQYF

v_call: TRBV5-1
d_call: TRBD1
j_call: TRBJ1-6
clone_size: NA
cdr3_nt: TGCGCCAGCAGCCCTCTAGGACAGGGGGCCAGATCACCCCTCCACTTT
cdr3_aa: CASSPLGQGARSPLHF

v_call: TRBV18
d_call: NA
j_call: TRBJ2-5
clone_size: NA
cdr3_nt: TGTGCCAGCTCACCAGCAGGCCAAGAGACCCAGTACTTC
cdr3_aa: CASSPAGQETQYF

v_call: TRBV18
d_call: TRBD1
j_call: TRBJ1-2
clone_size: NA
cdr3_nt: TGTGCCAGCTCACTCCCCGGGACAGGGGAAGGCTACACCTTC
cdr3_aa: CASSLPGTGEGYTF

v_call: TRBV11-3
d_call: NA
j_call: TRBJ2-3
clone_size: NA
cdr3_nt: TGTGCCAGCAGCTTATCCCTTGGGACAGATACGCAGTATTTT
cdr3_aa: CASSLSLGTDTQYF

v_call: TRBV10-3
d_call: TRBD1
j_call: TRBJ1-6
clone_size: once
cdr3_nt: TGTGCCATCAGTCCGGACAGGGCCGGGAATTCACCCCTCCACTTT
cdr3_aa: CAISPDRAGNSPLHF

v_call: TRBV5-6
d_call: NA
j_call: TRBJ1-2
clone_size: NA
cdr3_nt: TGTGCCAGCAGCTTGGATGTGTATGGCTACACCTTC
cdr3_aa: CASSLDVYGYTF

v_call: TRBV2
d_call: NA
j_call: TRBJ2-5
clone_size: NA
cdr3_nt: TGTGCCAGCAGTGGGCAGGGTCGAGAGACCCAGTACTTC
cdr3_aa: CASSGQGRETQYF

v_call: TRBV11-2
d_call: TRBD2
j_call: TRBJ2-1
clone_size: NA
cdr3_nt: TGTGCCAGCAGACCACTAGCGGGGACGATATACAATGAGCAGTTCTTC
cdr3_aa: CASRPLAGTIYNEQFF

v_call: TRBV27
d_call: NA
j_call: TRBJ2-3
clone_size: NA
cdr3_nt: TGTGCCAGCAGTTTAGATAGAGGGGACACAGATACGCAGTATTTT
cdr3_aa: CASSLDRGDTDTQYF

v_call: TRBV9
d_call: TRBD1
j_call: TRBJ1-1
clone_size: NA
cdr3_nt: TGTGCCAGCAGCGTAGTAACAGGGGAGACTGAAGCTTTCTTT
cdr3_aa: CASSVVTGETEAFF

v_call: TRBV5-6
d_call: NA
j_call: TRBJ2-7
clone_size: once
cdr3_nt: TGTGCCAGCAGCTTGGACAGAACCTACGAGCAGTACTTC
cdr3_aa: CASSLDRTYEQYF

v_call: TRBV29-1
d_call: NA
j_call: TRBJ1-2
clone_size: few
cdr3_nt: TGCAGCGTTGGACAGCTCGCAGGCTACACCTTC
cdr3_aa: CSVGQLAGYTF

v_call: TRBV29-1
d_call: TRBD1
j_call: TRBJ2-4
clone_size: once
cdr3_nt: TGCAGCGTGGGTTACCGGGACAGACACAAAAACATTCAGTACTTC
cdr3_aa: CSVGYRDRHKNIQYF

v_call: TRBV5-1
d_call: TRBD1
j_call: TRBJ1-1
clone_size: NA
cdr3_nt: TGCGCCAGCAGCTTGCTGGGGACAGACTACACTGAAGCTTTCTTT
cdr3_aa: CASSLLGTDYTEAFF

v_call: TRBV30
d_call: NA
j_call: TRBJ1-2
clone_size: few
cdr3_nt: TGTGCCTGGAGTGGGGCAGAATATGGCTACACCTTC
cdr3_aa: CAWSGAEYGYTF

v_call: TRBV28
d_call: NA
j_call: TRBJ1-5
clone_size: NA
cdr3_nt: TGTGCCAGCAGTTTGGTCTGGCGGGGAGAGGGCAATCAGCCCCAGCATTTT
cdr3_aa: CASSLVWRGEGNQPQHF

v_call: TRBV7-3
d_call: NA
j_call: TRBJ2-7
clone_size: NA
cdr3_nt: TGTGCCAGCAGCCAACATCTGCGGGAGCAGTACTTC
cdr3_aa: CASSQHLREQYF

v_call: TRBV30
d_call: TRBD2
j_call: TRBJ2-5
clone_size: NA
cdr3_nt: TGTGCCTGGAACCCCCGCACTAGCGGGGGGGACCAGCGGCCCCAAGAGACCCAGTACTTC
cdr3_aa: CAWNPRTSGGDQRPQETQYF

v_call: TRBV20-1
d_call: NA
j_call: TRBJ2-3
clone_size: NA
cdr3_nt: TGCAGTGCTAGATCTTTGGATACGCAGTATTTT
cdr3_aa: CSARSLDTQYF

v_call: TRBV7-2
d_call: NA
j_call: TRBJ2-7
clone_size: NA
cdr3_nt: TGTGCCAGCAGGTGGACTGCGGCTGCCCTCGAGCAGTACTTC
cdr3_aa: CASRWTAAALEQYF

v_call: TRBV21-1
d_call: NA
j_call: TRBJ1-2
clone_size: NA
cdr3_nt: TGTGCCAGCAGCCGTGGGTGGCAGGGGGCCTATGGCTACACCTTC
cdr3_aa: CASSRGWQGAYGYTF

v_call: TRBV6-5
d_call: NA
j_call: TRBJ1-6
clone_size: NA
cdr3_nt: TGTGCCAGCAGTTCTGGCGGGGGTAATTCACCCCTCCACTTT
cdr3_aa: CASSSGGGNSPLHF

v_call: TRBV5-1
d_call: TRBD1
j_call: TRBJ1-1
clone_size: NA
cdr3_nt: TGCGCCAGCAGCCCCCGGACAGGGGAGAACACTGAAGCTTTCTTT
cdr3_aa: CASSPRTGENTEAFF

v_call: TRBV4-1
d_call: NA
j_call: TRBJ2-4
clone_size: NA
cdr3_nt: TGCGCCAGCAGCCAAGCCCCGACAGTGGTAAACATTCAGTACTTC
cdr3_aa: CASSQAPTVVNIQYF